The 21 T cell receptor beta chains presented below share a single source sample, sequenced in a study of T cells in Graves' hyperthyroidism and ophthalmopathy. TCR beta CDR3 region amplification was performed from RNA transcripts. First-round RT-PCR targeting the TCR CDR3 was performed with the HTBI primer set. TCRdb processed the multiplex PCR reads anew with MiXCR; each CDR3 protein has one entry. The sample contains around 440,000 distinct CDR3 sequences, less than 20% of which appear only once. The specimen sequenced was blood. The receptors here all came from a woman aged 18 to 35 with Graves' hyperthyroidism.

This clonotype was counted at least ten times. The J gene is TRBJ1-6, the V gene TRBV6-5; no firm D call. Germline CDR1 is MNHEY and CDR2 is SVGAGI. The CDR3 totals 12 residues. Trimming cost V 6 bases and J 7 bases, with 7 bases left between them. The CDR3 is CASRVGNSPLHF. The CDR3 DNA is TGTGCCAGCAGGGTGGGAAATTCACCCCTCCACTTT.

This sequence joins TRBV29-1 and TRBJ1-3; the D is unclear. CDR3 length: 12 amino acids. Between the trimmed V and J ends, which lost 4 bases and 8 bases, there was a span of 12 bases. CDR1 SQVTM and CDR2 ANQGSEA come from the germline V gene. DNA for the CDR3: TGCAGCGTTGGGACCGATGGGGACACCATATATTTT. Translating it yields CSVGTDGDTIYF.

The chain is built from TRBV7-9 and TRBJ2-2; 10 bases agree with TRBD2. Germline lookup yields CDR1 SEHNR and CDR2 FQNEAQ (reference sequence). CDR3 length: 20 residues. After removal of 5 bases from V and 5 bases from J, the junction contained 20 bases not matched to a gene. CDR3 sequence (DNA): TGTGCCAGCAGCGCGGCAGGTCTAGCGGGAGTTTCCCTATTGACCGGGGAGCTGTTTTTT. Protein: CASSAAGLAGVSLLTGELFF.

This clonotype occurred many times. This CDR3 is CASTGTGSSYEQYF. As DNA, the CDR3 is TGTGCCAGCACCGGGACGGGCAGCTCCTACGAGCAGTACTTC. This rearrangement joins TRBV28 to TRBJ2-7; D tentatively reads TRBD1 or TRBD2 (5 bases each). From germline, CDR1 is MDHEN and CDR2 SYDVKM. The CDR3 runs to 14 residues. Trimming removed 7 bases at V and 0 bases at J, with 13 bases between.

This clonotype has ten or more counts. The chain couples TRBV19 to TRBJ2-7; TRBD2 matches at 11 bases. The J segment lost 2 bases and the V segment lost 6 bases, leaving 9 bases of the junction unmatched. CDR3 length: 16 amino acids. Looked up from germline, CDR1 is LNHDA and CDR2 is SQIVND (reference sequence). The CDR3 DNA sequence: TGTGCCAGTAGCCAACTAGCGGGAGTGTTACCCTACGAGCAGTACTTC. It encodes CASSQLAGVLPYEQYF.

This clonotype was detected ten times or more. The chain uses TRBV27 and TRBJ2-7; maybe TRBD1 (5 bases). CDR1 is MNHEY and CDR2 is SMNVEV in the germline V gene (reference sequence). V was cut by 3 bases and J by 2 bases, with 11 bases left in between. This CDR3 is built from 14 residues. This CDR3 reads CASSFQGGPYEQYF. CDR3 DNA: TGTGCCAGCAGTTTCCAGGGCGGTCCCTACGAGCAGTACTTC.

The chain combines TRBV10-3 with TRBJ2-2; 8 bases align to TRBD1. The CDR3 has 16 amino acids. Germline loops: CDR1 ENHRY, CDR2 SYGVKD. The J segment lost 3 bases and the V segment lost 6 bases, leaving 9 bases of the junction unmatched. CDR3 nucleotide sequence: TGTGCCATCAGGAGAGGACAGGGCGGTGACACCGGGGAGCTGTTTTTT. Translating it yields CAIRRGQGGDTGELFF.

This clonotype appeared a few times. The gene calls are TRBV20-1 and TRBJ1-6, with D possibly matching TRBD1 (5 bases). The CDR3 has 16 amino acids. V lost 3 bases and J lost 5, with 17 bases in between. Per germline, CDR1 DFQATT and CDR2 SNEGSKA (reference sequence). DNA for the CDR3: TGCAGTGCTAGTCTATGGGGGTCTTCTAATAATTCACCCCTCCACTTT. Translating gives CSASLWGSSNNSPLHF.

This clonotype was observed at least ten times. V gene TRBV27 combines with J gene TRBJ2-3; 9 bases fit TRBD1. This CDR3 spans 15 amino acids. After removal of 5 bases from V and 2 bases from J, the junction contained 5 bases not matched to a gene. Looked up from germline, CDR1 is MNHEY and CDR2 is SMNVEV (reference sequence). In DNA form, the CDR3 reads TGTGCCAGCAGTCCCGGGACAGGGTTCACAGATACGCAGTATTTT. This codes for CASSPGTGFTDTQYF.

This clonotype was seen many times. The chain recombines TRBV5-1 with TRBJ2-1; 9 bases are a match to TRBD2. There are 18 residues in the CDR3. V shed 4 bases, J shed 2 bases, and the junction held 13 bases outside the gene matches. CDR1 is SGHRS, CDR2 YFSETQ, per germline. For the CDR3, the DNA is TGCGCCAGCAGCGCCAGTCCCGGGACTAGCCTGGCCTACAATGAGCAGTTCTTC. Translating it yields CASSASPGTSLAYNEQFF.

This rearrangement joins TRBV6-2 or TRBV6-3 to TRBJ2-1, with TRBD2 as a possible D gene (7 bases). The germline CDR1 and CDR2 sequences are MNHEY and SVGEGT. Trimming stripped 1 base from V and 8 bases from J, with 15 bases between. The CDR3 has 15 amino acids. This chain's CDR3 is CASSYWGGAIDEQFF. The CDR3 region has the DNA TGTGCCAGCAGTTACTGGGGGGGGGCCATCGATGAGCAGTTCTTC.

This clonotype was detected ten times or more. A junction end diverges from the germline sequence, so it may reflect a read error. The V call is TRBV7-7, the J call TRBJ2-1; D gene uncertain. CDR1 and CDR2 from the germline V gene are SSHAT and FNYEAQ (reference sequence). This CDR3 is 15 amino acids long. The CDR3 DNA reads TGTGCTAGCAGCCCCAGTTCAGGTTCCTACAATGAGCAGTTCTTC. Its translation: CASSPSSGSYNEQFF.

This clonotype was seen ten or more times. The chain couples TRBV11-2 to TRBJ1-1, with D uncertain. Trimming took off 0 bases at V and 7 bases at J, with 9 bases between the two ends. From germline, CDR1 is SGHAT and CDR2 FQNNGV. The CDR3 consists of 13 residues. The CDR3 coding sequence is TGTGCCAGCAGCTTAGATAATGTGTATGAAGCTTTCTTT. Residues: CASSLDNVYEAFF.

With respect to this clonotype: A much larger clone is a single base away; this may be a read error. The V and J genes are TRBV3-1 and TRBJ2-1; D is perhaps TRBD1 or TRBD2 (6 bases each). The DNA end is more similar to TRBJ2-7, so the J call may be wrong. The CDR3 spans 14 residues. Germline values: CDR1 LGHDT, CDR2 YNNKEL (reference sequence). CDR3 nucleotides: TGTGCCAGCAGCCAAAGGGGGGCCTACAATGAGCAGTACTTC. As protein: CASSQRGAYNEQYF.

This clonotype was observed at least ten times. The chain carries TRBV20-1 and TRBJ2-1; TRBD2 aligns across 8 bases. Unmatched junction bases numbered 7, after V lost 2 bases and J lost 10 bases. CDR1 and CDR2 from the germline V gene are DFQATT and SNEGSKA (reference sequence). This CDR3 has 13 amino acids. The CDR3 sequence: CSARLGSGGEQFF. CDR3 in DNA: TGCAGTGCTAGACTCGGGTCGGGGGGGGAGCAGTTCTTC.

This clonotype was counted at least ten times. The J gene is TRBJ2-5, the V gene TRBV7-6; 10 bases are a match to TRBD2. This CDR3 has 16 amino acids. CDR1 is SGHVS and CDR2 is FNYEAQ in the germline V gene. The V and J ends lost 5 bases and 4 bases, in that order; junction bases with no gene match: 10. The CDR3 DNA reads TGTGCCAGCAGCCCCGACCCACCTAGCGGGAGAGAGACCCAGTACTTC. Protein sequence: CASSPDPPSGRETQYF. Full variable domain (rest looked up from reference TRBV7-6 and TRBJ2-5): GAGVSQSPRYKVTKRGQDVALRCDPISGHVSLYWYRQALGQGPEFLTYFNYEAQQDKSGLPNDRFSAERPEGSISTLTIQRTEQRDSAMYRCASSPDPPSGRETQYFGPGTRLLVL.

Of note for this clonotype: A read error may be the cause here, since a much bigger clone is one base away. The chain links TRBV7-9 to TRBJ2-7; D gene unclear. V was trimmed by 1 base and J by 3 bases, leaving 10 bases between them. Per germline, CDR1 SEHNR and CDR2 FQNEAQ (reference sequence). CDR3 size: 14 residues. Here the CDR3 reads CASSLGPESYEQYF. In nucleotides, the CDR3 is TGTGCCAGCAGCTTAGGGCCCGAGAGCTACGAGCAGTACTTC.

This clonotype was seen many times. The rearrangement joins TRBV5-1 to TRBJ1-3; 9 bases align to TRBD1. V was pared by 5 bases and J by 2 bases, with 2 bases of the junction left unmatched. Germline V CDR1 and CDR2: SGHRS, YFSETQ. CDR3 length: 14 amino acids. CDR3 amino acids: CASRGQGAGNTIYF. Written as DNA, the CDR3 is TGCGCCAGCAGGGGACAGGGAGCTGGAAACACCATATATTTT.

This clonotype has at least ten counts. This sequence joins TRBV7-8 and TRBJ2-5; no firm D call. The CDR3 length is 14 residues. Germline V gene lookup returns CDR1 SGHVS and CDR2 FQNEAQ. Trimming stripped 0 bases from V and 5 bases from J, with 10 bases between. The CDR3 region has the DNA TGTGCCAGCAGCTTAGCCAGACGGCCGGAGACCCAGTACTTC. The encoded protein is CASSLARRPETQYF.

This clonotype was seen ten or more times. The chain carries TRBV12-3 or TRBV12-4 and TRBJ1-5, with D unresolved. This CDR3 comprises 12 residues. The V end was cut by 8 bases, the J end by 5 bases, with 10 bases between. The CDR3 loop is CASSRGDQPQHF. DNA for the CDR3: TGTGCCAGCTCCAGAGGAGATCAGCCCCAGCATTTT.

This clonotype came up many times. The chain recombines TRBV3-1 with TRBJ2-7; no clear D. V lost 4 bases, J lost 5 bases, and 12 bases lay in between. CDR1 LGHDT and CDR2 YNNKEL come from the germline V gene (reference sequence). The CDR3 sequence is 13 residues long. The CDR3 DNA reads TGTGCCAGCAGCCCCCGTTTGGCGAACGAGCAGTACTTC. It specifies CASSPRLANEQYF.